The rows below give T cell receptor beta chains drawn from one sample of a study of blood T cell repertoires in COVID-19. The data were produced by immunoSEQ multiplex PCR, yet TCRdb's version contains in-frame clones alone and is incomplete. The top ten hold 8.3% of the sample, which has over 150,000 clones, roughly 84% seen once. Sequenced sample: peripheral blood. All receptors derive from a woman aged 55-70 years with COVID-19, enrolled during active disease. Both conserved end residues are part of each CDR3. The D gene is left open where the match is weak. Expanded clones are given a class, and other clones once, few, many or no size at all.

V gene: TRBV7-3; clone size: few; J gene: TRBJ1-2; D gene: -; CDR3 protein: CASSLLGTNYGYTF; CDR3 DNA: TGTGCCAGCAGCTTACTCGGGACAAACTATGGCTACACCTTC
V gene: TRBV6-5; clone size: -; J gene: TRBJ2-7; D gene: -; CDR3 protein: CASSPLRDSYEQYF; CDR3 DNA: TGTGCCAGCAGTCCCCTCAGGGACTCCTACGAGCAGTACTTC
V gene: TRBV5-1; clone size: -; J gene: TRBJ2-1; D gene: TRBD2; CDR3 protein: CASSLAGVGVSYNEQFF; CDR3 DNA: TGCGCCAGCAGTTTAGCGGGAGTTGGAGTTTCCTACAATGAGCAGTTCTTC
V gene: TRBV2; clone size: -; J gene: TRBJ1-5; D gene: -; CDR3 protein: CASSEHRGGANQPQHF; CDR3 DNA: TGTGCCAGCAGTGAGCACCGGGGGGGTGCAAATCAGCCCCAGCATTTT
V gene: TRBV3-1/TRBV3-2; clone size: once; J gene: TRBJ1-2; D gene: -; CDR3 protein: CASSQGTYGYTF; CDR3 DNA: TGTGCCAGCAGCCAAGGAACTTATGGCTACACCTTC
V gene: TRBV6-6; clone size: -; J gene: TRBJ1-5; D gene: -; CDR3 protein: CASSRSPAGSNQPQHF; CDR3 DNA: TGTGCCAGCAGTCGATCCCCCGCAGGGTCGAATCAGCCCCAGCATTTT
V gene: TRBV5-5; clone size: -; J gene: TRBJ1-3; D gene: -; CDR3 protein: CASSFGAEENTIYF; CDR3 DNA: TGTGCCAGCAGCTTTGGGGCAGAGGAAAACACCATATATTTT
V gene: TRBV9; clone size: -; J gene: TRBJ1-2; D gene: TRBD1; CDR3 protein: CASSPGQDISYGYTF; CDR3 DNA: TGTGCCAGCAGCCCCGGACAGGACATTAGCTATGGCTACACCTTC
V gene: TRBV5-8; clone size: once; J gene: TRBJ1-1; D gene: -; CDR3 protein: CASWGGQTMNTEAFF; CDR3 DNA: TGTGCCAGCTGGGGAGGGCAAACGATGAACACTGAAGCTTTCTTT
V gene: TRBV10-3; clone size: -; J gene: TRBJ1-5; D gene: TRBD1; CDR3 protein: CAISDLDRGNQPQHF; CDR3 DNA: TGTGCCATCAGTGATCTGGACAGGGGGAATCAGCCCCAGCATTTT
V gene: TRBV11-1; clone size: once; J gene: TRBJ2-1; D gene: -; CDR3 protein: CASSSRGTFSYNEQFF; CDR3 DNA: TGTGCCAGCAGCTCCCGCGGGACTTTCTCCTACAATGAGCAGTTCTTC
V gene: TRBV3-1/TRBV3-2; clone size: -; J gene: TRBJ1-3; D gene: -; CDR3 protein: CASSRLLADRSGNTIYF; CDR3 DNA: TGTGCCAGCAGCCGACTCCTGGCAGACCGCTCTGGAAACACCATATATTTT